Below are 5 T cell receptor beta chains sequenced from a single sample in a study of long-term antiretroviral therapy in people with HIV (dated 2022 in TCRdb). The immunoSEQ hsTCRB v3.0 assay was used at survey level resolution to sequence the TRB variable region. This is the immuneACCESS table as TCRdb keeps it, with only in-frame sequences that have V and J called. A part of the clones is gone; compared with another copy, unresolved V genes explain less than half, and the rest is unexplained. The sample data list more than 15,000 clones, and 65% to 85% of these were observed just once. The ten largest make up around 15% of the sample. This material consisted of unsorted PBMCs, taken approximately 14 months before starting antiretroviral therapy. The receptors here all came from a man aged 30 to 39 with HIV.

The chain is built from TRBV9 and TRBJ2-1; a possible D gene is TRBD2 (5 bases). The CDR3 length is 13 residues. Germline loops: CDR1 SGDLS, CDR2 YYNGEE. Between the trimmed V and J ends, which lost 2 bases and 9 bases, there was a span of 12 bases. DNA of the CDR3: TGTGCCAGCAGCGTCGGAGGAGGTACTGAGCAGTTCTTC. Its protein product is CASSVGGGTEQFF.

CDR3 sequence: CASSKTGNHGYTF. The CDR3 DNA reads TGTGCCAGCAGCAAAACAGGGAATCATGGCTACACCTTC. This chain connects TRBV21-1 to TRBJ1-2; TRBD1, as called in the table, went unchecked against the DNA. TRBV21-1 is given as a pseudogene. The CDR3 consists of 13 residues.

The rearrangement links TRBV28 to TRBJ1-2; perhaps TRBD1 as D (6 bases). This CDR3 comprises 13 residues. Germline CDR1 and CDR2: MDHEN and SYDVKM. V lost 5 bases to trimming and J lost 7 bases, with 14 bases between them. The CDR3 DNA sequence: TGTGCCAGCAGTCCGCAAGGGGGTGCTGGCTACACCTTC. Translating gives CASSPQGGAGYTF.

This clone was seen more than once but under ten times. This rearrangement joins TRBV2 to TRBJ1-5, with D perhaps matching TRBD1 (6 bases). The CDR3 runs to 14 residues. The V and J ends lost 4 bases and 6 bases respectively, with 13 bases between them. Germline V lookup: CDR1 SNHLY, CDR2 FYNNEI. CDR3 nucleotide sequence: TGTGCCAGCAGTGTACTGGGGGCTAGTCAGCCCCAGCATTTT. It codes for CASSVLGASQPQHF.

The rearrangement joins TRBV5-4 to TRBJ1-1; 7 bases are shared with TRBD1. In germline, CDR1 is SGHNT, CDR2 YYREEE (reference sequence). The length of the CDR3 is 15 residues. Trimming took 4 bases from V and 4 from J; bases not matched to a gene: 10. CDR3 coding DNA: TGTGCCAGCAGCCAATCCGACAGGGTGGGCACTGAAGCTTTCTTT. It yields the protein CASSQSDRVGTEAFF.